A selection of T cell receptor beta chains follows, all from one sample in a study of T cell responses to AZD1222 COVID-19 vaccine. Here immunoSEQ multiplex PCR was the method, and the copy in TCRdb shows in-frame clones only, minus some. The table records some 120,000 clones, approximately 84% of them present only once. The sequenced sample was peripheral blood, obtained on day 0 of AZD1222 vaccination. These receptors originate from an adult in good health. CDR3s include the opening cysteine and the closing phenylalanine or tryptophan. The D gene is left open where the match is weak. Only part of the rows carry a size: once, few, many, or a class if the clone is expanded.

d_call	clone_size	v_call	j_call	cdr3_aa	cdr3_nt
NA	NA	TRBV28	TRBJ2-7	CASRYGLVYEQYF	TGTGCCAGCAGGTACGGCCTGGTCTACGAGCAGTACTTC
TRBD1	NA	TRBV18	TRBJ1-6	CASSPPTGGNSPLHF	TGTGCCAGCTCACCACCGACAGGGGGGAATTCACCCCTCCACTTT
TRBD2	NA	TRBV6-5	TRBJ2-7	CASRPSGAIYEQYF	TGTGCCAGCAGGCCCAGCGGGGCGATATACGAGCAGTACTTC
TRBD1	NA	TRBV9	TRBJ2-3	CASSVRGSFTDTQYF	TGTGCCAGCAGCGTCAGGGGGTCATTCACAGATACGCAGTATTTT
NA	NA	TRBV11-3	TRBJ2-1	CASSPYSRPDEQFF	TGTGCCAGCAGCCCATACTCACGTCCGGATGAGCAGTTCTTC
TRBD1	NA	TRBV5-4	TRBJ2-6	CASSHRDRASGANVLTF	TGTGCCAGCAGCCACCGGGACAGGGCATCAGGGGCCAACGTCCTGACTTTC
NA	NA	TRBV28	TRBJ2-1	CASSPSGNEQFF	TGTGCCAGCAGTCCCTCGGGGAATGAGCAGTTCTTC
TRBD1	NA	TRBV28	TRBJ2-7	CASRGTGGKGYEQYF	TGTGCCAGCAGGGGGACAGGGGGCAAAGGCTACGAGCAGTACTTC
NA	NA	TRBV25-1	TRBJ1-1	CASSGVGTEAFF	TGTGCCAGCAGTGGGGTGGGCACTGAAGCTTTCTTT
TRBD2	NA	TRBV19	TRBJ2-1	CASSIGAGGQDEQFF	TGTGCCAGTAGTATCGGGGCGGGGGGCCAGGATGAGCAGTTCTTC
TRBD1	NA	TRBV5-1	TRBJ1-5	CASSLGQGAGQPQHF	TGCGCCAGCAGCTTGGGCCAGGGGGCGGGTCAGCCCCAGCATTTT
NA	few	TRBV5-1	TRBJ1-6	CASSLDDGPINSPLHF	TGCGCCAGCAGCTTGGATGACGGACCGATTAATTCACCCCTCCACTTT
NA	NA	TRBV19	TRBJ1-1	CASSPPFGSAEAFF	TGTGCCAGTAGTCCGCCTTTCGGGAGCGCTGAAGCTTTCTTT